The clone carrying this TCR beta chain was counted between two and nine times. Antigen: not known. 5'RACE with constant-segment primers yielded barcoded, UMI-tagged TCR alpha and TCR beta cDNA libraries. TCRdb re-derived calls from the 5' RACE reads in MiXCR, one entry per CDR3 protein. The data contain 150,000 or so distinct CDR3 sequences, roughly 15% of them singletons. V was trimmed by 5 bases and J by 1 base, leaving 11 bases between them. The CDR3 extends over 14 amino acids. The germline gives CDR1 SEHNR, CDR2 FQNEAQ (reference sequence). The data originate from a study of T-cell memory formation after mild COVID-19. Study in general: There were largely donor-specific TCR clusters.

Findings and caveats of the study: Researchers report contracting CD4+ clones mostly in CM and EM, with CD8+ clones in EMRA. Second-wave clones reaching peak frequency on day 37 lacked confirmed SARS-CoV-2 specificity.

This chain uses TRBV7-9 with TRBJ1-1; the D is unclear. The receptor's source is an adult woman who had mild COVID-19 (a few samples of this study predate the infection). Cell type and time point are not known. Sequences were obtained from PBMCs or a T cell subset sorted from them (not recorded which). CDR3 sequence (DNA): TGTGCCAGCAGCCCACGGGCCGCGAACACTGAAGCTTTCTTT. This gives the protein CASSPRAANTEAFF. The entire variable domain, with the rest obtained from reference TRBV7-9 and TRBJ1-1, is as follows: DTGVSQNPRHKITKRGQNVTFRCDPISEHNRLYWYRQTLGQGPEFLTYFQNEAQLEKSRLLSDRFSAERPKGSFSTLEIQRTEQGDSAMYLCASSPRAANTEAFFGQGTRLTVV.